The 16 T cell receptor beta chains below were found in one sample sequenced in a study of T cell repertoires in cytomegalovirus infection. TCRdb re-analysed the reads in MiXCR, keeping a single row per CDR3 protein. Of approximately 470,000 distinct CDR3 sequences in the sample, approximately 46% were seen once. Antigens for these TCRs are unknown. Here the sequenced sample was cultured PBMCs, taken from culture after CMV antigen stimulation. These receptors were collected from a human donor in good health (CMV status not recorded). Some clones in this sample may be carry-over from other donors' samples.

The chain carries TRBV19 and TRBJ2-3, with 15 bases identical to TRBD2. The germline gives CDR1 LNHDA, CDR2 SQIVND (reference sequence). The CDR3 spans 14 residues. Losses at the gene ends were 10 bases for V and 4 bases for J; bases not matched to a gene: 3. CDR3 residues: CAIGTSGRPDTQYF. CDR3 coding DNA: TGTGCCATCGGGACTAGCGGGAGGCCAGATACGCAGTATTTT.

The CDR3 loop is CASSQEWGQGQETQYF. DNA for the CDR3: TGTGCCAGCAGCCAAGAATGGGGACAGGGGCAAGAGACCCAGTACTTC. The rearrangement links TRBV4-2 to TRBJ2-5, with TRBD1 matching over 10 bases. The CDR3 length is 16 residues. V lost 0 bases and J lost 2; bases outside the gene matches: 3. CDR1 is LGHNA and CDR2 is YNFKEQ in the germline V gene.

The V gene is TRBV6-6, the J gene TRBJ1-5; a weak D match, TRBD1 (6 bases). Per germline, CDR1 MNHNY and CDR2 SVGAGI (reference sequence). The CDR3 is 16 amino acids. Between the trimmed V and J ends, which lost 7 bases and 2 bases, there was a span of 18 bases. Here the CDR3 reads CASNQGGVFGNQPQHF. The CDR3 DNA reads TGTGCCAGCAACCAAGGGGGGGTTTTTGGCAATCAGCCCCAGCATTTT.

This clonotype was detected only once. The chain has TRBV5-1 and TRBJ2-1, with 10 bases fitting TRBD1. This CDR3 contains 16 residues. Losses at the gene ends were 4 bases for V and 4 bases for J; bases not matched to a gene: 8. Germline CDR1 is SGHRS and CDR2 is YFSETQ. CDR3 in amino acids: CASSASGTGAYNEQFF. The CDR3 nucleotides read TGCGCCAGCAGCGCCTCCGGGACAGGGGCGTACAATGAGCAGTTCTTC.

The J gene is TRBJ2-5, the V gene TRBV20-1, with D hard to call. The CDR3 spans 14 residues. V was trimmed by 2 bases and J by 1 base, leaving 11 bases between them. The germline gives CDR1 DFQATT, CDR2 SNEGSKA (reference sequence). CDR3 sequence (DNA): TGCAGTGCTAGACTCTACTCCTCCCAAGAGACCCAGTACTTC. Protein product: CSARLYSSQETQYF.

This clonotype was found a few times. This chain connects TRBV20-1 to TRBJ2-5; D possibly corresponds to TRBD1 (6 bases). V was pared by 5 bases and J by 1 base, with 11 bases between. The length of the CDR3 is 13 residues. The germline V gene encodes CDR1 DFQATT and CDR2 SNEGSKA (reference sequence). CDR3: CSAARQAQETQYF. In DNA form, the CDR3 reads TGCAGTGCTGCCCGACAGGCCCAAGAGACCCAGTACTTC.

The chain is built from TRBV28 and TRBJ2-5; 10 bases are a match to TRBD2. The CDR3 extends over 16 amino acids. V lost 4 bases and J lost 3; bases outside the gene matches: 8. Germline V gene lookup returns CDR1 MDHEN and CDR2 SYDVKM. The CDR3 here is CASSSPWTSGKETQYF. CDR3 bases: TGTGCCAGCAGTTCCCCCTGGACTAGCGGAAAAGAGACCCAGTACTTC.

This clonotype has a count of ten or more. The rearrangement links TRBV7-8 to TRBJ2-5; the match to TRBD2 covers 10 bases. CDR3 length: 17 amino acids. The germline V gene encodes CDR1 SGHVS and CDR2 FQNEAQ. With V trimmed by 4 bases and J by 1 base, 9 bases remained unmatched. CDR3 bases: TGTGCCAGCAGCTGGGCTAGCGGGAGCGGCGCCCAAGAGACCCAGTACTTC. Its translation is CASSWASGSGAQETQYF.

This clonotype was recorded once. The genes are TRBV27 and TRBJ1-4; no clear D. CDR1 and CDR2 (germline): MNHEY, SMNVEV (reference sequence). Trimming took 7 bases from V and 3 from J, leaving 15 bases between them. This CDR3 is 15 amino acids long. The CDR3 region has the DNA TGTGCCAGCAAGCTACGGTGGTTGGCTAATGAAAAACTGTTTTTT. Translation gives CASKLRWLANEKLFF.

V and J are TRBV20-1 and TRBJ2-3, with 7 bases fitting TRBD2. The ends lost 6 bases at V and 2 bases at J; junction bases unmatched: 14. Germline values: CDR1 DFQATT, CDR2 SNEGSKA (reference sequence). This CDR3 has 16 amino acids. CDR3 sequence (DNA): TGCAGTGCCAGTCCCGGGAGTGGGGGGGACACAGATACGCAGTATTTT. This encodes CSASPGSGGDTDTQYF.

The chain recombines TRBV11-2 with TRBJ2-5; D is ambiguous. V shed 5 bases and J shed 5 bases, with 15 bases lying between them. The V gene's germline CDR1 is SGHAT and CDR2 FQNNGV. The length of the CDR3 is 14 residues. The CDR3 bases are TGTGCCAGCAGCCCGAGGCACCAGAGGGAGACCCAGTACTTC. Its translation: CASSPRHQRETQYF. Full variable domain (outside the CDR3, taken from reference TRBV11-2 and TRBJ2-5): EAGVAQSPRYKIIEKRQSVAFWCNPISGHATLYWYQQILGQGPKLLIQFQNNGVVDDSQLPKDRFSAERLKGVDSTLKIQPAKLEDSAVYLCASSPRHQRETQYFGPGTRLLVL.

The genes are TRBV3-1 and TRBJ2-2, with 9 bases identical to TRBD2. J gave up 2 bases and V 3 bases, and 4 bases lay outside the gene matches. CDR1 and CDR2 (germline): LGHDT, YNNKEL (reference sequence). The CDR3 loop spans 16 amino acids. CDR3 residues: CASSHGTSLNTGELFF. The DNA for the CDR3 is TGTGCCAGCAGCCATGGGACTAGCTTAAACACCGGGGAGCTGTTTTTT.

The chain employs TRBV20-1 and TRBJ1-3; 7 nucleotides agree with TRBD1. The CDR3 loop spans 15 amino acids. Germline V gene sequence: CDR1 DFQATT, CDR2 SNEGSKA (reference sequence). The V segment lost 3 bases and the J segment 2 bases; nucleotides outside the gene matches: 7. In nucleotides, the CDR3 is TGCAGTGCTAGGCAACCGACAGGGACTGGAAACACCATATATTTT. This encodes CSARQPTGTGNTIYF.

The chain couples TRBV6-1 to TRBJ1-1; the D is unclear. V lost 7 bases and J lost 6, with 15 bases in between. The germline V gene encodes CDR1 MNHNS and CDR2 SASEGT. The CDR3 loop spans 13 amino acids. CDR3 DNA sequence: TGTGCCAGCATCGGACCCCTTAGCCCTGAAGCTTTCTTT. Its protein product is CASIGPLSPEAFF.

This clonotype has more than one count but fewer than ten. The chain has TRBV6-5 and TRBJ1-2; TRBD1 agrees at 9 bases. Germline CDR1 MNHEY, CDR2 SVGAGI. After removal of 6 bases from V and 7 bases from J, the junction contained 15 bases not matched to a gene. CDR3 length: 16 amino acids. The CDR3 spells CASSRDSRDRVLGYTF. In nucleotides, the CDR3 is TGTGCCAGCAGCCGAGACTCCCGGGACAGGGTGCTTGGCTACACCTTC.

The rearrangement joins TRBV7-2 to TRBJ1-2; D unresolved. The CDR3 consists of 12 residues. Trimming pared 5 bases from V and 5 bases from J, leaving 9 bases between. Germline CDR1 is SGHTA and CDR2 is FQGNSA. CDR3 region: CASSTVGYGYTF. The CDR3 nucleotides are TGTGCCAGCAGCACCGTGGGATATGGCTACACCTTC.